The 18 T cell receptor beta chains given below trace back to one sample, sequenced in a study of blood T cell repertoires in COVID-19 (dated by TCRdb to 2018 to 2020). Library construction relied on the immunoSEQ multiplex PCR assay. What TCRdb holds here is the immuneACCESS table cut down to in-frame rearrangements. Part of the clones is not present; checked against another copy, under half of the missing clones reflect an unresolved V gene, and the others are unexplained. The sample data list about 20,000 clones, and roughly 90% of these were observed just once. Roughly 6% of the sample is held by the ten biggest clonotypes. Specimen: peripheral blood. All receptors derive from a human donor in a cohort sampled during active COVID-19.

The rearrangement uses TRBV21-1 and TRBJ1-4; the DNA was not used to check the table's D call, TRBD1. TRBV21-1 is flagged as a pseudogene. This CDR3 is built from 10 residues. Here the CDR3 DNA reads TGTGCCAGCAGCAAAGGACATGCGTTTTTT. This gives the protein CASSKGHAFF.

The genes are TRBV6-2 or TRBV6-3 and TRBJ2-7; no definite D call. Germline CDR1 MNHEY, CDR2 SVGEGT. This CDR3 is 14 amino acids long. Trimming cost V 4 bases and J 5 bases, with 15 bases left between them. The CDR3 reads CASSFAGLLDEQYF. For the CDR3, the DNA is TGTGCCAGCAGTTTCGCCGGTCTCCTGGACGAGCAGTACTTC.

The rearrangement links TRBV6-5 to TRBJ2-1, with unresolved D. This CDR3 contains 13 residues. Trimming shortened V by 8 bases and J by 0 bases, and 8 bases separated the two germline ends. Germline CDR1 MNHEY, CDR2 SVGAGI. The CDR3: CASGVSSYNEQFF. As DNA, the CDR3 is TGTGCCAGCGGAGTCAGCTCCTACAATGAGCAGTTCTTC.

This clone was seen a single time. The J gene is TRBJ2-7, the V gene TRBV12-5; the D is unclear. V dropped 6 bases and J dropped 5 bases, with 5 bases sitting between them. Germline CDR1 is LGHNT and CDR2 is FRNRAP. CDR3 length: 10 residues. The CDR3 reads CASGQNEQYF. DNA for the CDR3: TGTGCTAGTGGCCAGAACGAGCAGTACTTC.

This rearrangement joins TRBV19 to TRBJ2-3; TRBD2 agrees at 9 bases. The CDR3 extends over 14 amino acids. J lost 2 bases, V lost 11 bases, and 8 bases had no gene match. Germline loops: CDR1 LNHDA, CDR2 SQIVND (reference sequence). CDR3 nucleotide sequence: TGTGCCTCTAGTTGGACTAGCGACACAGATACGCAGTATTTT. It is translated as CASSWTSDTDTQYF. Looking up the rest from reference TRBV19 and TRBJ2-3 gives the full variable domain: DGGITQSPKYLFRKEGQNVTLSCEQNLNHDAMYWYRQDPGQGLRLIYYSQIVNDFQKGDIAEGYSVSREKKESFPLTVTSAQKNPTAFYLCASSWTSDTDTQYFGPGTRLTVL.

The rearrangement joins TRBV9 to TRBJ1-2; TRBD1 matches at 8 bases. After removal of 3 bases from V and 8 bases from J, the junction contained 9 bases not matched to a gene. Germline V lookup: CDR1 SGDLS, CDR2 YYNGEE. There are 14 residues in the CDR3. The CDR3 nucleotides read TGTGCCAGCAGCGATGGACAGGGTACCTCCGGCTACACCTTC. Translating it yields CASSDGQGTSGYTF.

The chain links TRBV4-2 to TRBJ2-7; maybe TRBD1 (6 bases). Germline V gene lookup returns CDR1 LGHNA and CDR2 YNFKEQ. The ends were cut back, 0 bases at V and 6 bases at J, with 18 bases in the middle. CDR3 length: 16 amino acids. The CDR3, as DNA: TGTGCCAGCAGCCAAGATCTTGGGGGCGCTACGGGCGAGCAGTACTTC. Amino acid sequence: CASSQDLGGATGEQYF.

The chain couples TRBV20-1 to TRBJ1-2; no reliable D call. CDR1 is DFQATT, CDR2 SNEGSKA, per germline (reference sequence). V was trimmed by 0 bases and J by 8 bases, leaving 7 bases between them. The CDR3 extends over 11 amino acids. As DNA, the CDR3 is TGCAGTGCTAGAGACCTACTGGGCTACACCTTC. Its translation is CSARDLLGYTF.

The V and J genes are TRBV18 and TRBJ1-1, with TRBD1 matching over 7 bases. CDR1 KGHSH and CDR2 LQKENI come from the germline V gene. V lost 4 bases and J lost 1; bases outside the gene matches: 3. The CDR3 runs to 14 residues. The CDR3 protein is CASSRTGENTEAFF. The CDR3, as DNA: TGTGCCAGCTCACGTACAGGGGAGAACACTGAAGCTTTCTTT.

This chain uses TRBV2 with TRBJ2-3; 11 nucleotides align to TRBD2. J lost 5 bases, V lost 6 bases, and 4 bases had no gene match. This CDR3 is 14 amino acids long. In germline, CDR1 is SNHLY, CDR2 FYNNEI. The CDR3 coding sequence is TGTGCCAGCAGAGATGGACTAGCGGGAGATACGCAGTATTTT. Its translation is CASRDGLAGDTQYF.

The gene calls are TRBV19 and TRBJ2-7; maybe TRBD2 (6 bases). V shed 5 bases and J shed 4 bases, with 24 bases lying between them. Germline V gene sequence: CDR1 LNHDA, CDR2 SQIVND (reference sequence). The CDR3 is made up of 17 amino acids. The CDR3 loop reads CASSGQSGDLSRYEQYF. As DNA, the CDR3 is TGTGCCAGTAGTGGACAATCGGGAGATCTGTCCAGATACGAGCAGTACTTC.

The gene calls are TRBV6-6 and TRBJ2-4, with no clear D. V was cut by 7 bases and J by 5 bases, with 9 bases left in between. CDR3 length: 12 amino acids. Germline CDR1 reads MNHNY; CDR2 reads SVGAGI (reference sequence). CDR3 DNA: TGTGCCAGCAATGGAAGCGAAAACATTCAGTACTTC. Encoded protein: CASNGSENIQYF.

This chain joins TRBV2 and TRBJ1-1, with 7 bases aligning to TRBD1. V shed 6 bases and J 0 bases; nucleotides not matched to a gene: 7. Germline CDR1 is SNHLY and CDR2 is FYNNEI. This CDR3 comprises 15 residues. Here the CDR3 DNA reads TGTGCCAGCAGAGGGGACAGCGGAATGAACACTGAAGCTTTCTTT. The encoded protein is CASRGDSGMNTEAFF.

The CDR3 protein is CASSRFSGSNVGEQFF. CDR3 nucleotides: TGTGCCAGCTCGCGATTTAGCGGGAGCAATGTGGGTGAGCAGTTCTTC. The chain uses TRBV18 and TRBJ2-1, with 9 bases lining up with TRBD2. V lost 6 bases and J lost 9; bases outside the gene matches: 15. CDR3 length: 16 residues. Per the germline V gene, CDR1 is KGHSH and CDR2 is LQKENI.

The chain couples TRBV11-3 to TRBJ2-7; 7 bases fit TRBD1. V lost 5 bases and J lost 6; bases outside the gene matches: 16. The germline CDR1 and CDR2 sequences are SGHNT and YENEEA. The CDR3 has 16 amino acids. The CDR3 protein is CASSPTWGTVWFEQYF. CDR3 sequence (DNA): TGTGCCAGCAGCCCTACTTGGGGGACAGTATGGTTCGAGCAGTACTTC.

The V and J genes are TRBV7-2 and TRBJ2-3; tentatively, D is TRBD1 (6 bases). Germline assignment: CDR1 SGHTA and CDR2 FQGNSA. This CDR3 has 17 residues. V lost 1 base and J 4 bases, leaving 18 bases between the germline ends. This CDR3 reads CASSLETGSRVADTQYF. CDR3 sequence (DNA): TGTGCCAGCAGCTTAGAGACAGGATCCCGTGTAGCAGATACGCAGTATTTT.

The CDR3 nucleotides are TGTGCCAGCAGCCCCGGACTAGCGGGAATCAATGAGCAGTTCTTC. It translates to CASSPGLAGINEQFF. The V and J genes are TRBV7-6 and TRBJ2-1; TRBD2 agrees at 12 bases. The V gene's germline CDR1 is SGHVS and CDR2 FNYEAQ. The V and J ends lost 5 bases and 6 bases, in that order; junction bases with no gene match: 5. This CDR3 is 15 amino acids long.

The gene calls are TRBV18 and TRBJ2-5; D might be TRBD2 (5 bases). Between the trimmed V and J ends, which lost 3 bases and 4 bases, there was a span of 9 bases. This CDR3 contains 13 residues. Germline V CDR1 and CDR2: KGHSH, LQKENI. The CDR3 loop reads CASSPMGRETQYF. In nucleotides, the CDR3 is TGTGCCAGCTCACCTATGGGGAGAGAGACCCAGTACTTC.